Below, 3 T cell receptor beta chains from the same sample are listed, as sequenced in a study of OX40 agonist ivuxolimab in advanced cancers. Libraries were prepared by immunoSEQ multiplex PCR; TCRdb keeps only in-frame clonotypes and omits some of them. The top ten clones hold around 1.5% of a sample with fewer than 70,000 clones, 84% of them seen once. Sequenced here: CD4+ or CD8+ T cells sorted from blood, sampled in a trial of the OX40 agonist ivuxolimab. Every receptor here comes from an adult with an advanced solid tumor such as melanoma, head and neck, liver or kidney cancer.

This clone was seen only once. The chain recombines TRBV7-9 with TRBJ2-3; D remains ambiguous. The germline V gene encodes CDR1 SEHNR and CDR2 FQNEAQ (reference sequence). CDR3 length: 12 residues. V was cut by 5 bases and J by 6 bases, with 9 bases left in between. CDR3 DNA: TGTGCCAGCAGCCTCGATACGGATACGCAGTATTTT. As protein: CASSLDTDTQYF.

The chain recombines TRBV7-3 with TRBJ2-1; D perhaps matches TRBD2 (5 bases). The germline V gene encodes CDR1 SGHTA and CDR2 FQGTGA. This CDR3 has 14 amino acids. The V gene lost 8 bases and the J gene lost 5 bases, with 16 bases spanning the gap. The DNA of the CDR3 is TGTGCCAGCGCCCGAGGGAGCGGAGACAATGAGCAGTTCTTC. This codes for CASARGSGDNEQFF.

This clone has a count of ten or more. This chain links TRBV6-1 with TRBJ1-2; D remains unclear. Germline CDR1 MNHNS, CDR2 SASEGT. V lost 5 bases and J lost 0, with 7 bases in between. The CDR3 runs 13 residues. Here the CDR3 DNA reads TGTGCCAGCAGTCTGGGGTCTAACTATGGCTACACCTTC. Protein: CASSLGSNYGYTF.